A selection of T cell receptor beta chains follows, all from one sample in a study of memory CD4+ T cells and cytomegalovirus serostatus. Profiled with immunoSEQ multiplex PCR; TCRdb holds only in-frame clones, not every one. The sample lists approximately 56,000 clones; about four fifths were seen once. The sample taken for sequencing was memory CD4+ T cells from blood. The receptors come from an adult in good health and CMV-seronegative. Both conserved end residues are part of each CDR3. D genes are given only for firm matches. Size tells how often a clone was seen (once, few, many) or the class of an expanded clone, and some rows leave it out.

V,J,D,size,DNA,CDR3
TRBV4-2,TRBJ2-1,-,-,TGTGCCAGCAGCCAAGATTGGTCCTACAATGAGCAGTTCTTC,CASSQDWSYNEQFF
TRBV20-1,TRBJ2-7,-,-,TGCAGTGCTAGAGTAGAAACAGGGAGGTACTTC,CSARVETGRYF
TRBV30,TRBJ1-6,-,-,TGTGCCTGGAAAGGGGACAAGGATGATTCACCCCTCCACTTT,CAWKGDKDDSPLHF
TRBV5-1,TRBJ1-1,-,-,TGCGCCAGCAGCTTGGGACAGAGTCCTAACACTGAAGCTTTCTTT,CASSLGQSPNTEAFF
TRBV5-1,TRBJ2-3,TRBD2,-,TGCGCCAGCAGCTTATTAGCGGGGGGGATTTTAAGGGCGACAGATACGCAGTATTTT,CASSLLAGGILRATDTQYF
TRBV6-1,TRBJ1-1,-,-,TGTGCCAGCAGTGTGGTCAGGGGCACTGAAGCTTTCTTT,CASSVVRGTEAFF
TRBV2,TRBJ2-3,-,-,TGTGCCAGCAGTGTAGGATCGGGGACAAACACAGATACGCAGTATTTT,CASSVGSGTNTDTQYF
TRBV5-6,TRBJ1-1,-,-,TGTGCCAGCAGCCCGGGGGGTAGGGGGACTGCTGAAGCTTTCTTT,CASSPGGRGTAEAFF
TRBV7-9,TRBJ1-1,-,-,TGTGCCAGCAGCCTACAGGGAAACGCTGAAGCTTTCTTT,CASSLQGNAEAFF
TRBV19,TRBJ2-5,TRBD2,-,TGTGCCAGTAGTCAGGGACTAGCGGGGTCAGAGACCCAGTACTTC,CASSQGLAGSETQYF
TRBV10-3,TRBJ2-7,TRBD1,-,TGTGCCAGCTGGGACAGGGGGGTCTACGAGCAGTACTTC,CASWDRGVYEQYF
TRBV5-1,TRBJ2-3,TRBD2,-,TGCGCCAGCCATAGCGGGGGAATGGCAGATACGCAGTATTTT,CASHSGGMADTQYF
TRBV30,TRBJ1-1,-,-,TGTGCCTGGAGTGTACACAGAGACACGAACACTGAAGCTTTCTTT,CAWSVHRDTNTEAFF
TRBV5-4,TRBJ2-2,-,-,TGTGCCAGCAGCTTGGCCTTAGCGAACACCGGGGAGCTGTTTTTT,CASSLALANTGELFF
TRBV18,TRBJ2-5,-,-,TGTGCCAGCTCTTCGGTGCGCCAAGAGACCCAGTACTTC,CASSSVRQETQYF
TRBV7-8,TRBJ1-1,-,-,TGTGCCAGCAGCCCACTGGGATCTCACATGAACACTGAAGCTTTCTTT,CASSPLGSHMNTEAFF
TRBV28,TRBJ1-1,-,-,TGTGCCAGCAGCCCTTTAGGCGCTCTGAACACTGAAGCTTTCTTT,CASSPLGALNTEAFF
TRBV4-2,TRBJ2-1,TRBD1,few,TGTGCCAGCAGCCAAGATCTTCCAGGGGGCAGGAAGAATGAGCAGTTCTTC,CASSQDLPGGRKNEQFF
TRBV7-8,TRBJ1-6,-,-,TGTGCCAGCCACCGTGACGGGGTGGCCTATAATTCACCCCTCCACTTT,CASHRDGVAYNSPLHF
TRBV29-1,TRBJ1-3,-,-,TGCAGCGTTGGGCAGGGAGACGGAAACACCATATATTTT,CSVGQGDGNTIYF
TRBV7-2,TRBJ2-2,TRBD2,-,TGTGCCAGCAGCCCCGGCCGGCTAGCGGGGGGGCCCGGGGAGCTGTTTTTT,CASSPGRLAGGPGELFF
TRBV28,TRBJ1-5,-,-,TGTGCCAGCAGTCTCAGGGGAGTTAGCAATCAGCCCCAGCATTTT,CASSLRGVSNQPQHF
TRBV14,TRBJ2-1,-,few,TGTGCCAGCAGCCAAGTTCGGGGGATCTACAATGAGCAGTTCTTC,CASSQVRGIYNEQFF
TRBV28,TRBJ1-5,-,-,TGTGCCAGCAGTCCAAGGACGGGCAATCAGCCCCAGCATTTT,CASSPRTGNQPQHF
TRBV11-2,TRBJ2-1,TRBD2,-,TGTGCCAGCGGGCGAGGGACTAGCGGCCTCTACAATGAGCAGTTCTTC,CASGRGTSGLYNEQFF
TRBV5-6,TRBJ1-2,TRBD1,-,TGTGCCAGCAGCCAGAGGGGTCGAGGACAGGGAGGAAGCGACACCTTC,CASSQRGRGQGGSDTF
TRBV7-9,TRBJ2-6,-,-,TGTGCCAGCAGCTCCTCCGGGCCTGGGGCCAACGTCCTGACTTTC,CASSSSGPGANVLTF
TRBV11-1,TRBJ1-2,TRBD1,once,TGTGCCAGCAGCCCAGACAGGGTATATGGCTACACCTTC,CASSPDRVYGYTF
TRBV4-1,TRBJ2-7,-,-,TGCGCCAGCAGCCAAGATTGGGGTCCAATTTCCTACGAGCAGTACTTC,CASSQDWGPISYEQYF
TRBV6-6,TRBJ2-3,-,once,TGTGCCAGCACCTATGAACCAGATACGCAGTATTTT,CASTYEPDTQYF
TRBV7-9,TRBJ2-1,-,-,TGTGCCAGCAGCTTACTTCGCGGACTCAATGAGCAGTTCTTC,CASSLLRGLNEQFF
TRBV7-9,TRBJ1-1,-,few,TGTGCCAGCAGCTTAGGACAGAACGACAGGGAAGCTTTCTTT,CASSLGQNDREAFF
TRBV6-6,TRBJ1-2,-,-,TGTGCCAGCAGTTACAAAGATCCCGCAGCCTATGGCTACACCTTC,CASSYKDPAAYGYTF
TRBV30,TRBJ1-2,TRBD1,-,TGTGCCTGGAGTGGGGACAGGGGGGACTATGGCTACACCTTC,CAWSGDRGDYGYTF
TRBV9,TRBJ1-1,TRBD1,once,TGTGCCAGCAGCGCGGGACAGGGTAGAACTGAAGCTTTCTTT,CASSAGQGRTEAFF
TRBV6-5,TRBJ1-1,TRBD1,-,TGTGCCAGCAGAGGACAGGGGGCCGGAGACACTGAAGCTTTCTTT,CASRGQGAGDTEAFF